This T cell receptor beta chain appears in the sequencing data of a study of shared clonotypes between healthy human individuals. In the study overall: Donors consisted of two women and a few men between 18 and 49.

Method: immunoSEQ multiplex PCR; TCRdb's copy keeps in-frame clones and lacks some. The sample yields 2 million to 3 million clones, approximately 93% seen once. CDR3 length: 15 amino acids. The germline CDR1 and CDR2 sequences are SGHVS and FNYEAQ. The V and J ends lost 3 bases and 2 bases respectively, with 13 bases between them. The chain is built from TRBV7-6 and TRBJ1-1; D call uncertain. The origin of this receptor is a man between 18 and 35 years old in good health. Some clones in this sample may be carry-over from other donors' samples. The sequenced sample consisted of naive CD4+ T cells from PBMCs. This sample's subset: CD45RA+ positively selected. The CDR3 DNA is TGTGCCAGCAGCTTGGAGCCAGGACTTAACACTGAAGCTTTCTTT. Translating it yields CASSLEPGLNTEAFF.